This TCR beta chain was observed in a study of OX40 agonist ivuxolimab in advanced cancers. Study-level results: CD8+ T cells were the subset that, on average, had more expanded clones than CD4+.

Sequencing was performed with immunoSEQ multiplex PCR; in TCRdb, only in-frame clones are kept and a portion is missing. The data contain about 82,000 clones, more than 85% of them singletons. Notes on this clone: The target antigen is unknown.

The receptor's source is an adult with an advanced solid tumor such as melanoma, head and neck, liver or kidney cancer. The sequences come from CD4+ or CD8+ T cells sorted from blood, collected in a trial of the OX40 agonist ivuxolimab.

CDR3 nucleotide sequence: TGTGCCAGCAGTCCGTCCGACAGGGACGGCTACACCTTC. It encodes CASSPSDRDGYTF. V is TRBV27 and J is TRBJ1-2, with 7 bases lining up with TRBD1. The junction had 8 bases not matched to a gene; V was cut back by 5 bases and J by 8 bases. CDR3 length equals 13 residues. Germline lookup yields CDR1 MNHEY and CDR2 SMNVEV (reference sequence).